This T cell receptor (beta chain) was observed in a study of T cell changes during pregnancy in multiple sclerosis. The assay was immunoSEQ multiplex PCR, and TCRdb's table has in-frame clones only and misses some. The sample shows 35,000 to 40,000 clones, around 90% of them seen only once. Sequences were derived from CD4+ T cells from peripheral blood mononuclear cells, sampled before pregnancy. This receptor was taken from a female donor with multiple sclerosis, enrolled in a pregnancy study.

This chain's CDR3 is CASSYGGALRYEQYF. CDR3 DNA: TGTGCCAGCAGTTACGGGGGGGCGCTTCGGTACGAGCAGTACTTC. The chain joins TRBV6-5 to TRBJ2-7; a possible D gene is TRBD2 (7 bases). Germline V gene sequence: CDR1 MNHEY, CDR2 SVGAGI. The V gene lost 2 bases and the J gene lost 4 bases, with 15 bases spanning the gap. This CDR3 region has 15 residues.